The 23 T cell receptor beta chains presented below share a single source sample, sequenced in a study of CD8+CD57+ T cells in acquired aplastic anemia (dated by TCRdb to the late 2010s). The instrument was an Illumina HiSeq 2000. Genomic DNA was used as template for profiling of TCR beta VDJ combinations and CDR3 sequences. In-frame beta chains were kept once TCRdb had trimmed the public reads at Q25 with fastp and called clones with MiXCR. Rows merge per CDR3 protein into single entries with the most common DNA and genes. The table for this sample lists about 110,000 distinct CDR3 sequences; 40% to 60% of them were counted only once. Around 32% of the sample belongs to the ten largest clones. The material sequenced was sorted CD4+, CD8+, or CD8+CD57+ T cells (not recorded which) from PBMCs. The origin of the receptors is a human donor in good health, serving as a control.

Written as DNA, the CDR3 is TGCAGCGTTGATCAGGAAATGAACACTGAAGCTTTCTTT. As protein: CSVDQEMNTEAFF. The chain is built from TRBV29-1 and TRBJ1-1, with unresolved D. Trimming cost V 3 bases and J 0 bases, with 8 bases left between them. This CDR3 is built from 13 residues. From germline, CDR1 is SQVTM and CDR2 ANQGSEA.

A word on this clonotype: An end of the junction does not agree with germline; a read error may underlie this. This chain uses TRBV2 with TRBJ2-7; 9 nucleotides agree with TRBD1. This CDR3 spans 14 amino acids. Germline V gene lookup returns CDR1 SNHLY and CDR2 FYNNEI. CDR3 loop: CASRDTGGLYEQCF. CDR3 DNA sequence: TGTGCCAGCAGAGATACAGGGGGCCTCTACGAGCAGTGCTTC. Supplemented by reference TRBV2 and TRBJ2-7, the full variable domain reads EPEVTQTPSHQVTQMGQEVILRCVPISNHLYFYWYRQILGQKVEFLVSFYNNEISEKSEIFDDQFSVERPDGSNFTLKIRSTKLEDSAMYFCASRDTGGLYEQCFGPGTRLTVT.

This clonotype has only one observation. Mismatch with germline at one junction end may stem from a read error. The V call is TRBV9, the J call TRBJ1-2; D unresolved. This CDR3 contains 14 residues. Germline lookup yields CDR1 SGDLS and CDR2 YYNGEE. Here the CDR3 reads CASSVGGSNYGYAF. The CDR3 DNA sequence: TGTGCCAGCAGCGTGGGCGGGTCCAACTATGGCTACGCCTTC.

This clonotype came up a few times. The chain is built from TRBV10-3 and TRBJ2-3, with D possibly being TRBD2 (5 bases). The CDR3 contains 18 residues. Trimming took 1 base from V and 0 from J, leaving 17 bases between them. Germline assignment: CDR1 ENHRY and CDR2 SYGVKD. In DNA form, the CDR3 reads TGTGCCATCAGTGAGTTTCAGGTGCGGGTCCAAAGCACAGATACGCAGTATTTT. It is translated as CAISEFQVRVQSTDTQYF.

This clonotype has a count of ten or more. The J gene is TRBJ2-2, the V gene TRBV12-3 or TRBV12-4; the match to TRBD1 covers 7 bases. The length of the CDR3 is 14 residues. The junction had 6 bases not matched to a gene; V was cut back by 7 bases and J by 4 bases. CDR3 amino acids: CASMGRGFTGELFF. The CDR3 DNA reads as TGTGCCAGCATGGGCAGGGGGTTCACCGGGGAGCTGTTTTTT.

For this clonotype: This could be a read error, since a much larger clone is one nucleotide away. This chain connects TRBV12-3 or TRBV12-4 to TRBJ2-1; a weak D match, TRBD2 (5 bases). There are 15 residues in the CDR3. The CDR3 DNA follows: TGTGACAGCAGCCGCGGACTGGGCTCCTACAATGAGCAGTTCTTC. This translates into CDSSRGLGSYNEQFF.

There are many counts of this clonotype. The chain recombines TRBV5-8 with TRBJ1-1; D gene uncertain. V shed 4 bases and J shed 1 base, with 14 bases lying between them. CDR1 and CDR2 (germline): SGHTS, YDEGEE. The CDR3 is 15 amino acids. The CDR3 DNA is TGTGCCAGCAGCCCACCCGCTCTGGGGAACACTGAAGCTTTCTTT. It specifies CASSPPALGNTEAFF.

This clonotype has at least ten counts. CDR3 in DNA: TGCGCCAGCAGCCTGGGGACTAGCGGGGGAGGGGATACGCAGTATTTT. It translates to CASSLGTSGGGDTQYF. The J gene is TRBJ2-3, the V gene TRBV4-3, with 14 bases identical to TRBD2. The V and J ends lost 4 bases and 6 bases, in that order; junction bases with no gene match: 6. CDR3 size: 16 residues. Germline CDR1 reads LGHNA; CDR2 reads YSLEER.

This clonotype came up a few times. This sequence joins TRBV19 and TRBJ1-2; 7 nucleotides match TRBD1. The trim removed 5 bases at V and 0 bases at J, leaving 9 bases unmatched. Germline V gene data show CDR1 as LNHDA and CDR2 as SQIVND (reference sequence). The CDR3 consists of 16 residues. The CDR3 loop is CASSPPGTAANYGYTF. CDR3 DNA sequence: TGTGCCAGTAGTCCGCCCGGGACAGCAGCTAACTATGGCTACACCTTC.

The rearrangement links TRBV29-1 to TRBJ2-7; D possibly corresponds to TRBD2 (6 bases). The germline V and J ends were trimmed by 4 bases and 2 bases, with 6 bases remaining between them. This CDR3 spans 11 amino acids. Germline assignment: CDR1 SQVTM and CDR2 ANQGSEA. The CDR3 loop is CSVGGTYEQYF. The CDR3 nucleotides read TGCAGCGTTGGCGGGACCTACGAGCAGTACTTC.

A word on this clonotype: An end of the junction differs from the germline gene, which may be a read error. The chain couples TRBV5-5 to TRBJ2-5; D is possibly TRBD1 (5 bases). CDR1 SGHKS and CDR2 YYEKEE come from the germline V gene (reference sequence). The CDR3 has 14 residues. CDR3 in DNA: TGTGCCAGCAGCCAAGTCGCAGGGTTAGAGACCCAGCACTTC. It translates to CASSQVAGLETQHF.

In this sample, this clonotype turned up many times. The rearrangement uses TRBV6-5 and TRBJ1-5; 7 bases map to TRBD1. The CDR3 extends over 16 amino acids. Germline-derived CDR1 and CDR2 are MNHEY and SVGAGI. Trimming took 2 bases from V and 4 from J; bases not matched to a gene: 8. The DNA for the CDR3 is TGTGCCAGCAGTTACGAAGACAGGGCGGAGAATCAGCCCCAGCATTTT. It translates to CASSYEDRAENQPQHF.

Regarding this clonotype: A much larger clonotype is one base distant, so this may be a read error. The chain uses TRBV25-1 and TRBJ2-7; D is possibly TRBD2 (7 bases). V lost 4 bases, J lost 6 bases, and 10 bases lay in between. The CDR3 is 12 residues long. CDR1 is MGHDK and CDR2 is SYGVNS in the germline V gene. Written as DNA, the CDR3 is TGTGCCAGCAGTGGGGGGGGCTGCGAGCAGTACTTC. It translates to CASSGGGCEQYF.

The V and J genes are TRBV10-2 and TRBJ1-4; TRBD1 matches at 8 bases. With 3 bases clipped from V and 8 bases from J, the junction kept 5 bases outside the gene matches. The CDR3 runs 14 residues. Germline V gives CDR1 WSHSY, CDR2 SAAADI. CDR3 residues: CASSDQTGDEKLFF. The DNA for the CDR3 is TGCGCCAGCAGTGACCAGACAGGGGACGAAAAACTGTTTTTT.

The sample holds many counts of this clonotype. This chain links TRBV12-3 or TRBV12-4 with TRBJ1-2; D is ambiguous. V was trimmed by 4 bases and J by 7 bases, leaving 10 bases between them. CDR3 size: 12 residues. The CDR3 loop is CASSSTSSGYTF. In DNA form, the CDR3 reads TGTGCCAGCAGTTCGACCTCGTCTGGCTACACCTTC.

At least ten counts were recorded for this clonotype. This chain joins TRBV21-1 and TRBJ2-3; the table's TRBD2 call for D was not verified on the DNA. TRBV21-1 is a pseudogene segment. This CDR3 is built from 19 residues. This chain's CDR3 is CASSSSSPTSGGASDTQYF. The DNA for the CDR3 is TGTGCCAGCAGCTCTAGCTCTCCGACTAGCGGGGGGGCGTCAGATACGCAGTATTTT.

This clonotype was recorded many times. A junction end diverges from the germline sequence, so it may reflect a read error. V gene TRBV4-3 combines with J gene TRBJ2-7; D unclear. The V gene's germline CDR1 is LGHNA and CDR2 YSLEER. This CDR3 has 13 residues. The CDR3 sequence: CASSLGQTYEQYF. Written as DNA, the CDR3 is TGTGCCAGCAGCTTGGGTCAGACCTACGAGCAGTACTTC.

This clonotype was picked up one time. This sequence joins TRBV9 and TRBJ1-2, with unresolved D. This CDR3 spans 12 amino acids. Germline V lookup: CDR1 SGDLS, CDR2 YYNGEE. Deletions cut 0 bases from V and 8 bases from J, with 8 bases between. In DNA form, the CDR3 reads TGTGCCAGCAGCGTAGCCAGTGGGGGCTACACCTTC. This translates into CASSVASGGYTF.

This chain connects TRBV5-5 to TRBJ2-7; 8 nucleotides align to TRBD1. The V segment lost 4 bases and the J segment 5 bases; nucleotides outside the gene matches: 14. The length of the CDR3 is 16 residues. Germline CDR1 reads SGHKS; CDR2 reads YYEKEE (reference sequence). CDR3 nucleotides: TGTGCCAGCAGCCTGTCGAGAGGACAGGGCACCCACGAGCAGTACTTC. Translated, it gives CASSLSRGQGTHEQYF. Full variable domain (rest looked up from reference TRBV5-5 and TRBJ2-7): DAGVTQSPTHLIKTRGQQVTLRCSPISGHKSVSWYQQVLGQGPQFIFQYYEKEERGRGNFPDRFSARQFPNYSSELNVNALLLGDSALYLCASSLSRGQGTHEQYFGPGTRLTVT.

This clonotype was seen a few times. The chain has TRBV9 and TRBJ2-3, with no clear D. CDR1 and CDR2 (germline): SGDLS, YYNGEE. This CDR3 is 12 amino acids long. Deletions cut 4 bases from V and 2 bases from J, with 5 bases between. CDR3 sequence (DNA): TGTGCCAGCAGCTCATACACAGATACGCAGTATTTT. This codes for CASSSYTDTQYF.

Here the CDR3 DNA reads TGTGCCAGCGCGAACAGGGCTTTGAACACCGGGGAGCTGTTTTTT. Its translation is CASANRALNTGELFF. V gene TRBV19 combines with J gene TRBJ2-2; tentatively, D is TRBD1 (6 bases). Germline assignment: CDR1 LNHDA and CDR2 SQIVND (reference sequence). V was trimmed by 9 bases and J by 1 base, leaving 15 bases between them. This CDR3 contains 15 residues. Full variable domain (remainder filled in from reference TRBV19 and TRBJ2-2): DGGITQSPKYLFRKEGQNVTLSCEQNLNHDAMYWYRQDPGQGLRLIYYSQIVNDFQKGDIAEGYSVSREKKESFPLTVTSAQKNPTAFYLCASANRALNTGELFFGEGSRLTVL.

The V gene is TRBV20-1, the J gene TRBJ1-1, with D unresolved. The length of the CDR3 is 12 residues. Deletions cut 2 bases from V and 1 base from J, with 5 bases between. The germline V gene has CDR1 DFQATT and CDR2 SNEGSKA (reference sequence). The CDR3, as DNA: TGCAGTGCTAGAAGACAGAACACTGAAGCTTTCTTT. Protein product: CSARRQNTEAFF.

The chain uses TRBV19 and TRBJ1-6, with D possibly matching TRBD1 (6 bases). Germline CDR1 reads LNHDA; CDR2 reads SQIVND (reference sequence). The ends were cut back, 9 bases at V and 3 bases at J, with 12 bases in the middle. This CDR3 region has 14 residues. In nucleotides, the CDR3 is TGTGCCAGCCTACCGGGACACTATAATTCACCCCTCCACTTT. The encoded protein is CASLPGHYNSPLHF.